The 20 T cell receptor beta chains below come from one sample, sequenced in a study of blood T cell repertoires in COVID-19. Clones were read by immunoSEQ multiplex PCR, and TCRdb kept only the in-frame ones, dropping some. The sample carries 75,000 to 90,000 clones, 75% to 90% recorded once. The sequenced material came from peripheral blood. The receptor set was obtained from a human donor in a cohort sampled during active COVID-19.

This rearrangement joins TRBV5-1 to TRBJ2-2; TRBD1 agrees at 8 bases. Trimming took 7 bases from V and 1 from J; bases not matched to a gene: 3. This CDR3 has 14 residues. From germline, CDR1 is SGHRS and CDR2 YFSETQ. CDR3 in amino acids: CASRGTGNTGELFF. The CDR3 DNA follows: TGCGCCAGCCGAGGGACAGGGAACACCGGGGAGCTGTTTTTT.

The chain links TRBV5-1 to TRBJ2-2; D is ambiguous. This CDR3 is built from 13 residues. V shed 0 bases and J shed 6 bases, with 6 bases lying between them. Germline CDR1 reads SGHRS; CDR2 reads YFSETQ. The CDR3 DNA reads TGCGCCAGCAGCTTGGGAGGCGCCGGGGAGCTGTTTTTT. It encodes CASSLGGAGELFF.

This rearrangement joins TRBV15 to TRBJ2-1, with 10 bases identical to TRBD2. The V and J ends lost 5 bases and 4 bases, in that order; junction bases with no gene match: 5. Germline loops: CDR1 LNHNV, CDR2 YYDKDF (reference sequence). CDR3 length equals 15 residues. The CDR3 spells CATSGPSGGYNEQFF. The CDR3 nucleotides are TGTGCCACCAGCGGCCCTAGCGGGGGTTACAATGAGCAGTTCTTC.

This clone was seen only once. This chain links TRBV27 with TRBJ1-1; D perhaps matches TRBD1 (6 bases). The germline CDR1 and CDR2 sequences are MNHEY and SMNVEV (reference sequence). V gave up 6 bases and J gave up 0 bases, with 20 bases separating them. CDR3 size: 17 residues. DNA for the CDR3: TGTGCCAGCAGCCATGCTCCCGGGACACTCATGAACACTGAAGCTTTCTTT. As protein: CASSHAPGTLMNTEAFF.

This clone has a handful of counts. J is TRBJ1-2 and V is TRBV3-1 (or the pseudogene TRBV3-2), with 9 bases matching TRBD1. Germline CDR1 and CDR2: LGHDT and YNNKEL (reference sequence). This CDR3 is 12 amino acids long. V lost 4 bases to trimming and J lost 8 bases; unmatched junction nucleotides: 2. Written as DNA, the CDR3 is TGTGCCAGCAGCCGACAGGGGGAGGGCTACACCTTC. Encoded protein: CASSRQGEGYTF.

The J gene is TRBJ2-1, the V gene TRBV11-2; TRBD2 agrees at 12 bases. The germline gives CDR1 SGHAT, CDR2 FQNNGV. This CDR3 contains 17 residues. V was clipped by 3 bases and J by 5 bases; unmatched bases: 8. CDR3 residues: CASSFLLAGGTDNEQFF. In nucleotides, the CDR3 is TGTGCCAGCAGCTTCCTCCTAGCGGGAGGGACAGACAATGAGCAGTTCTTC.

The J gene is TRBJ1-2, the V gene TRBV19; TRBD1 aligns across 7 bases. Unmatched junction bases numbered 6, after V lost 4 bases and J lost 4 bases. The V gene's germline CDR1 is LNHDA and CDR2 SQIVND (reference sequence). The CDR3 length is 14 residues. CDR3 coding DNA: TGTGCCAGTAGTACCTCCGGGACAGTCTATGGCTACACCTTC. It specifies CASSTSGTVYGYTF.

The chain joins TRBV5-1 to TRBJ2-7, with D possibly TRBD2 on 5 matching bases. Between the trimmed V and J ends, which lost 0 bases and 5 bases, there was a span of 18 bases. The CDR3 length is 16 residues. Looked up from germline, CDR1 is SGHRS and CDR2 is YFSETQ. CDR3 DNA sequence: TGCGCCAGCAGCTTGGTCGTCGGGGTAAGTCCTAACGAGCAGTACTTC. Its translation: CASSLVVGVSPNEQYF.

The rearrangement uses TRBV18 and TRBJ1-2, with D perhaps TRBD1 (6 bases). Germline V gene data show CDR1 as KGHSH and CDR2 as LQKENI. Trimming cost V 3 bases and J 7 bases, with 12 bases left between them. The CDR3 has 13 residues. This CDR3 reads CASSPRQEAGYTF. The CDR3 nucleotides read TGTGCCAGCTCACCCCGACAGGAGGCTGGCTACACCTTC.

This clone was seen just once. This chain connects TRBV7-3 to TRBJ2-3; D is possibly TRBD1 (5 bases). The CDR3 is 14 residues long. CDR1 is SGHTA and CDR2 is FQGTGA in the germline V gene. Trimming cost V 5 bases and J 5 bases, with 14 bases left between them. CDR3 coding DNA: TGTGCCAGCAGCCCCGGACAAGAGCAAGATACGCAGTATTTT. Translated: CASSPGQEQDTQYF. The full variable domain, in which reference TRBV7-3 and TRBJ2-3 provide the parts outside the CDR3, is GAGVSQTPSNKVTEKGKYVELRCDPISGHTALYWYRQSLGQGPEFLIYFQGTGAADDSGLPNDRFFAVRPEGSVSTLKIQRTERGDSAVYLCASSPGQEQDTQYFGPGTRLTVL.

The chain employs TRBV15 and TRBJ2-3, with TRBD2 matching over 8 bases. Per the germline V gene, CDR1 is LNHNV and CDR2 is YYDKDF (reference sequence). Trimming cost V 1 base and J 6 bases; bases outside gene matches: 9. CDR3 length: 16 residues. In DNA form, the CDR3 reads TGTGCCACCAGCAGAGCCAGAAGCGGGAGTTCGGATACGCAGTATTTT. Amino acid sequence: CATSRARSGSSDTQYF.

The chain joins TRBV6-6 to TRBJ1-1, with D perhaps TRBD1 (6 bases). CDR1 is MNHNY and CDR2 is SVGAGI in the germline V gene (reference sequence). This CDR3 has 16 residues. Trimming removed 0 bases from V and 5 bases from J, with 16 bases in between. DNA for the CDR3: TGTGCCAGCAGTTACTCAGGCGGGGGCCCCGGGACTGAAGCTTTCTTT. It is translated as CASSYSGGGPGTEAFF.

This rearrangement joins TRBV7-9 to TRBJ1-4; D remains ambiguous. There are 16 residues in the CDR3. V lost 0 bases to trimming and J lost 7 bases, with 15 bases between them. Germline CDR1 reads SEHNR; CDR2 reads FQNEAQ (reference sequence). The CDR3 DNA reads as TGTGCCAGCAGCTTAGCGCGAGCAGGCTGGGCTGAAAAACTGTTTTTT. It yields the protein CASSLARAGWAEKLFF.

This chain connects TRBV30 to TRBJ2-7, with 7 bases lining up with TRBD1. Trimming took 3 bases from V and 6 from J; bases not matched to a gene: 8. The CDR3 extends over 13 amino acids. CDR1 GTSNPN and CDR2 SVGIG come from the germline V gene (reference sequence). The CDR3 DNA is TGTGCCTGGAGGGAAAGGGGGCTTGTCGAGCAGTACTTC. It specifies CAWRERGLVEQYF. Variable domain in full (rest from reference TRBV30 and TRBJ2-7): SQTIHQWPATLVQPVGSPLSLECTVEGTSNPNLYWYRQAAGRGLQLLFYSVGIGQISSEVPQNLSASRPQDRQFILSSKKLLLSDSGFYLCAWRERGLVEQYFGPGTRLTVT.

The chain carries TRBV2 and TRBJ1-1; the match to TRBD1 covers 12 bases. V lost 5 bases, J lost 14 bases, and 21 bases stayed unmatched. The CDR3 totals 17 residues. Germline-derived CDR1 and CDR2 are SNHLY and FYNNEI. As DNA, the CDR3 is TGTGCCAGCAGTACAACCATAATTTCCCGGGACAGGGGGCCCCAGTTCTTT. Protein product: CASSTTIISRDRGPQFF.

V gene TRBV28 combines with J gene TRBJ2-1; D ambiguous. The ends were cut back, 6 bases at V and 0 bases at J, with 6 bases in the middle. Germline V gene sequence: CDR1 MDHEN, CDR2 SYDVKM. There are 13 residues in the CDR3. The CDR3 coding sequence is TGTGCCAGCAGCCGTAGCTCCTACAATGAGCAGTTCTTC. Residues: CASSRSSYNEQFF.

The V call is TRBV19, the J call TRBJ2-7, with D possibly matching TRBD2 (7 bases). The CDR3 covers 14 residues. The V gene's germline CDR1 is LNHDA and CDR2 SQIVND (reference sequence). Trimming pared 6 bases from V and 7 bases from J, leaving 19 bases between. The CDR3 here is CASSLGGGLREQYF. The CDR3 DNA reads TGTGCCAGTAGCCTTGGGGGGGGCCTACGGGAGCAGTACTTC.

Here the CDR3 DNA reads TGTGCCAGCATTCCGGGGGGGACAGCCTACGAGCAGTACTTC. Its protein product is CASIPGGTAYEQYF. The chain combines TRBV6-6 with TRBJ2-7; D possibly corresponds to TRBD2 (8 bases). The CDR3 is made up of 14 amino acids. V gave up 7 bases and J gave up 2 bases, with 15 bases separating them. Germline CDR1 is MNHNY and CDR2 is SVGAGI (reference sequence).

The rearrangement joins TRBV2 to TRBJ1-4; TRBD1 matches at 8 bases. Germline CDR1 is SNHLY and CDR2 is FYNNEI. V was pared by 4 bases and J by 8 bases, with 6 bases of the junction left unmatched. The CDR3 runs 14 residues. CDR3 DNA sequence: TGTGCCAGCAGTGGACAGGGGTTAAAGGAAAAACTGTTTTTT. The encoded protein is CASSGQGLKEKLFF. Filled out from reference TRBV2 and TRBJ1-4, the complete variable domain reads EPEVTQTPSHQVTQMGQEVILRCVPISNHLYFYWYRQILGQKVEFLVSFYNNEISEKSEIFDDQFSVERPDGSNFTLKIRSTKLEDSAMYFCASSGQGLKEKLFFGSGTQLSVL.

The J gene is TRBJ2-5, the V gene TRBV5-4; the match to TRBD1 covers 8 bases. Looked up from germline, CDR1 is SGHNT and CDR2 is YYREEE (reference sequence). CDR3 size: 13 residues. J was trimmed by 9 bases and V by 2 bases; bases with no gene match: 6. CDR3 sequence: CASSFWTGYSQYF. The CDR3 DNA reads TGTGCCAGCAGCTTCTGGACAGGGTATTCCCAGTACTTC.